Listed here are 18 T cell receptor beta chains from one sample, sequenced in a study of cytomegalovirus exposure and HLA in healthy donors. With 60 Vbeta and 13 Jbeta primers, the PCR was carried out. The protocol was immunoSEQ multiplex PCR, while the TCRdb copy is restricted to in-frame clones and leaves out a portion. The profile shows around 170,000 clones, about 84% of them singletons. Sequencing used PBMCs. Receptors were obtained from a man aged 50 to 60 in good health and CMV-seronegative.

V usage is TRBV29-1 and J usage is TRBJ2-3; D not resolved. The length of the CDR3 is 11 residues. In germline, CDR1 is SQVTM, CDR2 ANQGSEA. Between the trimmed V and J ends, which lost 5 bases and 3 bases, there was a span of 6 bases. CDR3 loop: CSVLITDTQYF. The CDR3 DNA reads TGCAGCGTTCTTATAACAGATACGCAGTATTTT.

The chain carries TRBV2 and TRBJ2-1, with TRBD2 matching over 12 bases. Germline V CDR1 and CDR2: SNHLY, FYNNEI. V lost 6 bases and J lost 8; bases outside the gene matches: 11. The length of the CDR3 is 16 residues. The CDR3 DNA follows: TGTGCCAGCAGGAAAGGGTGGGCTAGCGGGGGGGATGAGCAGTTCTTC. Translation: CASRKGWASGGDEQFF.

The rearrangement uses TRBV12-5 and TRBJ2-3; D perhaps matches TRBD1 (6 bases). Germline V gives CDR1 LGHNT, CDR2 FRNRAP. The CDR3 extends over 14 amino acids. With 3 bases removed from V and 4 bases from J, the gap between germline ends came to 11 bases. The CDR3 sequence: CASGFGGRADTQYF. The CDR3 nucleotides read TGTGCTAGTGGTTTTGGGGGCCGGGCAGATACGCAGTATTTT. The variable domain in full, with the rest retrieved from reference TRBV12-5 and TRBJ2-3, is DARVTQTPRHKVTEMGQEVTMRCQPILGHNTVFWYRQTMMQGLELLAYFRNRAPLDDSGMPKDRFSAEMPDATLATLKIQPSEPRDSAVYFCASGFGGRADTQYFGPGTRLTVL.

This sequence joins TRBV9 and TRBJ1-2, with 9 bases matching TRBD1. Per the germline V gene, CDR1 is SGDLS and CDR2 is YYNGEE. J gave up 1 base and V 7 bases, and 8 bases lay outside the gene matches. The CDR3 runs to 15 residues. The CDR3 DNA sequence: TGTGCCAGCGAAAGGCGGACAGGGGATAACTATGGCTACACCTTC. Translation: CASERRTGDNYGYTF.

V usage is TRBV29-1 and J usage is TRBJ2-1; tentative D call: TRBD2 (6 bases). The CDR3 is 11 residues long. Germline assignment: CDR1 SQVTM and CDR2 ANQGSEA. V was trimmed by 4 bases and J by 7 bases, leaving 8 bases between them. The CDR3, as DNA: TGCAGCGTTGGGCGGGGAAATGAGCAGTTCTTC. Residues: CSVGRGNEQFF.

This clone occurred once. The CDR3 bases are TGCGCCAGCAGTGTAGACGGGGGAGGTACGCAGTATTTT. Amino acids: CASSVDGGGTQYF. V and J are TRBV10-1 and TRBJ2-3; tentatively, D is TRBD2 (6 bases). The CDR3 is 13 amino acids. Germline V CDR1 and CDR2: WNHNN, SYGVQD (reference sequence). Trimming took 4 bases from V and 8 from J, leaving 13 bases between them.

The chain combines TRBV27 with TRBJ2-2, with D unclear. This CDR3 contains 12 residues. Germline assignment: CDR1 MNHEY and CDR2 SMNVEV (reference sequence). V was trimmed by 3 bases and J by 7 bases, leaving 6 bases between them. CDR3 region: CASSFGNGELFF. The CDR3 nucleotides read TGTGCCAGCAGTTTCGGTAACGGGGAGCTGTTTTTT.

This clone appeared a few times. The chain recombines TRBV11-2 with TRBJ2-5; tentatively, D is TRBD1 (5 bases). Trimming cost V 5 bases and J 5 bases, with 21 bases left between them. Germline V gene sequence: CDR1 SGHAT, CDR2 FQNNGV. There are 16 residues in the CDR3. This chain's CDR3 is CASSQEPGLLRETQYF. The CDR3 bases are TGTGCCAGCAGCCAGGAACCAGGGTTGCTGAGGGAGACCCAGTACTTC.

This clone occurred once. The genes are TRBV15 and TRBJ1-4, with D maybe TRBD1 (6 bases). Germline lookup yields CDR1 LNHNV and CDR2 YYDKDF (reference sequence). Trimming stripped 4 bases from V and 1 base from J, with 10 bases between. CDR3 length: 15 amino acids. The CDR3 spells CATSKEGGTNEKLFF. As DNA, the CDR3 is TGTGCCACCAGCAAAGAAGGGGGAACTAATGAAAAACTGTTTTTT. Drawing the rest from reference TRBV15 and TRBJ1-4, the complete variable domain is DAMVIQNPRYQVTQFGKPVTLSCSQTLNHNVMYWYQQKSSQAPKLLFHYYDKDFNNEADTPDNFQSRRPNTSFCFLDIRSPGLGDTAMYLCATSKEGGTNEKLFFGSGTQLSVL.

V gene TRBV6-5 combines with J gene TRBJ1-6; 8 bases fit TRBD1. The V and J ends lost 3 bases and 14 bases, in that order; junction bases with no gene match: 12. The CDR3 contains 15 residues. Germline V CDR1 and CDR2: MNHEY, SVGAGI. The CDR3 protein is CASSYGDRRAGTLHF. In DNA form, the CDR3 reads TGTGCCAGCAGTTATGGGGACAGGCGGGCGGGAACCCTCCACTTT.

This clone was recorded a few times. This rearrangement joins TRBV5-1 to TRBJ2-2; maybe TRBD2 (6 bases). Trimming cost V 2 bases and J 4 bases, with 12 bases left between them. The CDR3 is 15 residues long. Germline V gives CDR1 SGHRS, CDR2 YFSETQ. This CDR3 reads CASSFGTFSTGELFF. DNA for the CDR3: TGCGCCAGCAGCTTTGGGACTTTTTCCACCGGGGAGCTGTTTTTT.

This clone was counted once. The chain couples TRBV27 to TRBJ2-5, with 8 bases that match TRBD1. V dropped 7 bases and J dropped 5; count of bases not matched to a gene: 9. The length of the CDR3 is 14 residues. Germline loops: CDR1 MNHEY, CDR2 SMNVEV (reference sequence). DNA for the CDR3: TGTGCCAGCAACCACAGGGGGAAGCGGGAGACCCAGTACTTC. It codes for CASNHRGKRETQYF.

V gene TRBV6-5 combines with J gene TRBJ1-3, with TRBD1 identical over 7 bases. CDR1 and CDR2 from the germline V gene are MNHEY and SVGAGI. With 4 bases clipped from V and 4 bases from J, the junction kept 4 bases outside the gene matches. The CDR3 covers 14 residues. CDR3 region: CASSSETGGNTIYF. DNA of the CDR3: TGTGCCAGCAGTTCGGAGACAGGGGGAAACACCATATATTTT.

The gene calls are TRBV12-5 and TRBJ1-3; no definite D call. Trimming cost V 2 bases and J 0 bases, with 5 bases left between them. Per germline, CDR1 LGHNT and CDR2 FRNRAP. The CDR3 is made up of 14 amino acids. DNA of the CDR3: TGTGCTAGTGGTTTGTCCGGCTCTGGAAACACCATATATTTT. Protein sequence: CASGLSGSGNTIYF.

This rearrangement joins TRBV9 to TRBJ2-2; no firm D call. CDR1 is SGDLS and CDR2 is YYNGEE in the germline V gene. Trimming left V 0 bases short and J 6 bases short, with 12 bases between. The CDR3 totals 15 residues. CDR3 DNA sequence: TGTGCCAGCAGCGTAGAAGGCAACCGGGCCGGGGAGCTGTTTTTT. Translated, it gives CASSVEGNRAGELFF. Based on the CDR3 plus reference TRBV9 and TRBJ2-2, the full variable domain is DSGVTQTPKHLITATGQRVTLRCSPRSGDLSVYWYQQSLDQGLQFLIQYYNGEERAKGNILERFSAQQFPDLHSELNLSSLELGDSALYFCASSVEGNRAGELFFGEGSRLTVL.

In this sample, this clone turned up a few times. The rearrangement links TRBV9 to TRBJ1-1, with 7 bases lining up with TRBD1. This CDR3 comprises 14 residues. V lost 7 bases to trimming and J lost 1 base; unmatched junction nucleotides: 7. The germline V gene has CDR1 SGDLS and CDR2 YYNGEE. CDR3: CASAWGTANTEAFF. In DNA form, the CDR3 reads TGTGCCAGCGCGTGGGGGACAGCGAACACTGAAGCTTTCTTT.

The V and J genes are TRBV18 and TRBJ2-3; TRBD2 might be the D (7 bases). Germline V gene lookup returns CDR1 KGHSH and CDR2 LQKENI. CDR3 size: 17 residues. V lost 3 bases, J lost 2 bases, and 18 bases lay in between. The CDR3 spells CASSPLAGALNTDTQYF. The CDR3 bases are TGTGCCAGCTCACCGCTGGCGGGGGCCCTAAACACAGATACGCAGTATTTT.

This rearrangement joins TRBV7-9 to TRBJ2-7; tentatively, D is TRBD1 (5 bases). This CDR3 region has 14 residues. V lost 3 bases, J lost 0 bases, and 9 bases lay in between. In germline, CDR1 is SEHNR, CDR2 FQNEAQ (reference sequence). The CDR3 region has the DNA TGTGCCAGCAGCTTTCGACAGAGCTCCTACGAGCAGTACTTC. Residues: CASSFRQSSYEQYF.